This record concerns one T cell receptor beta chain sequence. This CDR3 is built from 12 residues. Trimming cost V 8 bases and J 4 bases; bases outside gene matches: 1. CDR1 is MNHNS, CDR2 SASEGT, per germline. The source of the sample is a study of blood T cell repertoires in COVID-19. On the study more broadly: The United States, Italy and Spain provided the acute and convalescent COVID-19 samples. Sources were T cells, B-cell-depleted T cells, or PBMCs; the material itself was cDNA or gDNA.

Original processing notes: Amplification with reference gene primers provided the estimates of nucleated cell counts. Assay used: immunoSEQ multiplex PCR; TCRdb lists only in-frame clones, some missing. V, J and clone size are those of that table, while D and trimming were read from the DNA. The sample holds roughly 50,000 clones, 78% seen once. The V gene is TRBV6-1, the J gene TRBJ2-5, with 10 bases identical to TRBD1. The source material was peripheral blood. The source is a human donor with active or convalescent COVID-19. The donor label of this sample is uncertain. CDR3 amino acids: CASRQGAETQYF. DNA for the CDR3: TGTGCCAGCCGACAGGGGGCAGAGACCCAGTACTTC.